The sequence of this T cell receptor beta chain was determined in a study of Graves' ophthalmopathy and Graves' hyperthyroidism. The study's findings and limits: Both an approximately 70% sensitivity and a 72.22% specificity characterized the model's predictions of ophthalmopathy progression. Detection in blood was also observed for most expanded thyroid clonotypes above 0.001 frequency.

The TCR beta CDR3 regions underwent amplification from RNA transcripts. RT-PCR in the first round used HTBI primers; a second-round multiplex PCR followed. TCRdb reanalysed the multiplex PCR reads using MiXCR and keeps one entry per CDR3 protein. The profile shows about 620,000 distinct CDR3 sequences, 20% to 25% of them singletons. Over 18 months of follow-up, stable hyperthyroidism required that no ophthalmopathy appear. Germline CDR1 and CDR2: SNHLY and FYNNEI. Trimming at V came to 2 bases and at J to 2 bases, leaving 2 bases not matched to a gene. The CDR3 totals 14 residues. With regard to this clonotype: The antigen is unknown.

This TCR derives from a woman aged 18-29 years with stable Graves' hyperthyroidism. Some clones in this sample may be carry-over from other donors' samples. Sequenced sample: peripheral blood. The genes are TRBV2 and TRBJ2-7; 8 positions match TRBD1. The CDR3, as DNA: TGTGCCAGCAGTGAACAGGGGGCTACCTACGAGCAGTACTTC. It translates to CASSEQGATYEQYF.